The 5 T cell receptor beta chains given below trace back to one sample, sequenced in a study of cytomegalovirus exposure and HLA in healthy donors. The table came from immunoSEQ multiplex PCR; TCRdb's copy has only in-frame clones and leaves some out. The sample contains roughly 150,000 clones, about four fifths of which appear only once. The sequenced sample consisted of PBMCs. These receptors all come from a man aged 25 to 40 in good health and CMV-seropositive.

The chain joins TRBV28 to TRBJ2-4, with D tentatively TRBD2 (5 bases). The CDR3 has 15 amino acids. The germline V and J ends were trimmed by 6 bases and 3 bases, with 15 bases remaining between them. Germline-derived CDR1 and CDR2 are MDHEN and SYDVKM. The CDR3 is CASRTRVRGKNIQYF. The CDR3, as DNA: TGTGCCAGCAGGACCCGGGTTCGGGGCAAAAACATTCAGTACTTC.

The V gene is TRBV9, the J gene TRBJ1-2, with 9 bases fitting TRBD1. Germline assignment: CDR1 SGDLS and CDR2 YYNGEE. CDR3 length: 16 amino acids. V was clipped by 2 bases and J by 7 bases; unmatched bases: 12. The CDR3 reads CASSVDGQGLFRGYTF. The CDR3 bases are TGTGCCAGCAGCGTCGATGGACAGGGGCTCTTCCGTGGCTACACCTTC. The full variable domain, its missing parts supplied by reference TRBV9 and TRBJ1-2, is DSGVTQTPKHLITATGQRVTLRCSPRSGDLSVYWYQQSLDQGLQFLIQYYNGEERAKGNILERFSAQQFPDLHSELNLSSLELGDSALYFCASSVDGQGLFRGYTFGSGTRLTVV.

The chain recombines TRBV2 with TRBJ2-5; 11 positions agree with TRBD2. Germline V gives CDR1 SNHLY, CDR2 FYNNEI. Trimming took 2 bases from V and 1 from J; bases not matched to a gene: 6. CDR3 length equals 17 residues. In nucleotides, the CDR3 is TGTGCCAGCAGTGAATACACTAGCGGGGGCCTCCAAGAGACCCAGTACTTC. Translated: CASSEYTSGGLQETQYF.

The chain has TRBV6-5 and TRBJ1-2; 8 positions match TRBD1. The germline gives CDR1 MNHEY, CDR2 SVGAGI. CDR3 length: 16 residues. V trimming: 0 bases; J trimming: 0 bases; junction bases outside the gene matches: 3. CDR3 protein: CASSYSRQGTNYGYTF. Here the CDR3 DNA reads TGTGCCAGCAGTTACTCGAGACAGGGGACTAACTATGGCTACACCTTC.

The chain links TRBV9 to TRBJ1-2, with 9 bases fitting TRBD1. V lost 0 bases to trimming and J lost 6 bases; unmatched junction nucleotides: 3. The germline gives CDR1 SGDLS, CDR2 YYNGEE. The CDR3 has 14 residues. CDR3 bases: TGTGCCAGCAGCGTAGGGACAGGGGTGAATGGCTACACCTTC. It specifies CASSVGTGVNGYTF. Looking up the rest from reference TRBV9 and TRBJ1-2 gives the full variable domain: DSGVTQTPKHLITATGQRVTLRCSPRSGDLSVYWYQQSLDQGLQFLIQYYNGEERAKGNILERFSAQQFPDLHSELNLSSLELGDSALYFCASSVGTGVNGYTFGSGTRLTVV.